This record covers a single TCR beta chain. The sample is drawn from a study of OX40 agonist ivuxolimab in advanced cancers. The CDR3 spans 15 residues. The germline V gene has CDR1 MNHNY and CDR2 SVGAGI (reference sequence). Some clones are missing from TCRdb's copy, which holds only in-frame ones; the method was immunoSEQ multiplex PCR. The repertoire has 50,000 to 75,000 clones, under 90% of them found once; the top ten carry more than 1.1%. This rearrangement joins TRBV6-6 to TRBJ2-5; no definite D call. The end of the DNA is better explained by TRBJ2-7, so the J call may be wrong. The TCR originated in an adult with an advanced solid tumor such as melanoma, head and neck, liver or kidney cancer. Sample: CD4+ or CD8+ T cells sorted from blood, taken in a trial of the OX40 agonist ivuxolimab. CDR3 loop: CASRYTSISSYEQYF. CDR3 sequence (DNA): TGTGCCAGCAGGTATACAAGTATCAGCTCCTACGAGCAGTACTTC.